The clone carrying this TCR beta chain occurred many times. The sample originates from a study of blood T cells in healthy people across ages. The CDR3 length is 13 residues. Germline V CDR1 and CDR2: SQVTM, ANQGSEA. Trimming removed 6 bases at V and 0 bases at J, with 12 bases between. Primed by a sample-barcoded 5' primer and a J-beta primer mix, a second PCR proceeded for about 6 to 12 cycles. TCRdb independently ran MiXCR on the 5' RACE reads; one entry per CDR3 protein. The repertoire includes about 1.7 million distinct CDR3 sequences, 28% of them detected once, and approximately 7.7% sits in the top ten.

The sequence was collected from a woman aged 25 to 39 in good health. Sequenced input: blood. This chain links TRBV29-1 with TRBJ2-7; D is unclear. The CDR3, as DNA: TGCAGCGTCACCGGTCCGAGCTCCTACGAGCAGTACTTC. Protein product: CSVTGPSSYEQYF.